This T cell receptor beta chain was recorded in a study of T cells after yellow fever vaccination. Of note for this clonotype: The antigen remains unidentified.

In making TCR cDNA, 5'RACE template switching added a universal primer site and UMIs to it. MiXCR was run by TCRdb on the 5' RACE reads, yielding one entry per CDR3 protein. The table shows over 300,000 distinct CDR3 sequences, with 4.1% occurring only once. V gave up 6 bases and J gave up 6 bases; unmatched junction bases: 13. The germline V gene encodes CDR1 MNHEY and CDR2 SVGAGI. The CDR3 extends over 16 amino acids. Study results and caveats: Within FACS-sorted repertoires, abundant clonotypes contaminating from the bulk population could be present. Re-detected after boosting: most primary clones, approximately 97% of CD4 and about 85% of CD8. A secondary response was less intense yet reached its peak sooner, at day 5 versus 15.

The V and J genes are TRBV6-5 and TRBJ2-7; 11 bases agree with TRBD1. The sequence was collected from a man aged 18 to 29 who received the YFV17D yellow fever vaccine. Sequencing used PBMCs, obtained 5 days after the yellow fever booster vaccination. The CDR3 sequence is CASRPGTGGVTGEQYV. CDR3 nucleotide sequence: TGTGCCAGCAGACCTGGGACAGGGGGTGTCACCGGCGAGCAGTACGTC.